The clone carrying this T cell receptor (beta chain) was counted once. The CDR3 extends over 14 amino acids. Germline lookup yields CDR1 KGHDR and CDR2 SFDVKD. The ends were cut back, 6 bases at V and 4 bases at J, with 11 bases in the middle. The record originates from a study of blood T cell repertoires in COVID-19. Study context: Samples of COVID-19 (acute and convalescent) were obtained from the United States, Italy and Spain. T cells, B-cell-depleted T cells, or PBMCs supplied cDNA or gDNA.

Only in-frame clones appear in the TCRdb table, and some are missing; sequencing was by immunoSEQ multiplex PCR. This repertoire shows roughly 240,000 clones, approximately 90% found once; its top ten account for around 3.6%. The sequenced sample was peripheral blood. The chain combines TRBV24-1 with TRBJ2-2, with D perhaps TRBD2 (5 bases). The source is a young man with active or convalescent COVID-19. CDR3 DNA sequence: TGTGCCACCAGTTCGACCGGGATCACCGGGGAGCTGTTTTTT. Its protein product is CATSSTGITGELFF.